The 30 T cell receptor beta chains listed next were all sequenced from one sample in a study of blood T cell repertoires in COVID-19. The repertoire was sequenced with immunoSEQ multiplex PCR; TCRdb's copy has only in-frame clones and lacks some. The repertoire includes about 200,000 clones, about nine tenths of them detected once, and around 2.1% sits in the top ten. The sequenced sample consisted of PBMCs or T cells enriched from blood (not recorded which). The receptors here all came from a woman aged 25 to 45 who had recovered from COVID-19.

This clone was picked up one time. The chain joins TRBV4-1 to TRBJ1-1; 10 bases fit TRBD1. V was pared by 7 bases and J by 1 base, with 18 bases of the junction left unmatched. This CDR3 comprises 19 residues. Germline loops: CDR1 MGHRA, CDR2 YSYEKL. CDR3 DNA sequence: TGCGCCAGCATGCTTCGTGACAGGGGGCGCGGGAGCCAGAACACTGAAGCTTTCTTT. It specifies CASMLRDRGRGSQNTEAFF.

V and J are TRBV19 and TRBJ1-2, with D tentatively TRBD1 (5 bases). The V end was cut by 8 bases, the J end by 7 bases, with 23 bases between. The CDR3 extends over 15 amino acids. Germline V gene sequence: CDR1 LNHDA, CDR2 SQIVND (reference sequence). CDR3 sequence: CASLSSWGNHTGYTF. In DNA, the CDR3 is TGTGCCAGTCTTTCGAGTTGGGGCAACCACACTGGCTACACCTTC.

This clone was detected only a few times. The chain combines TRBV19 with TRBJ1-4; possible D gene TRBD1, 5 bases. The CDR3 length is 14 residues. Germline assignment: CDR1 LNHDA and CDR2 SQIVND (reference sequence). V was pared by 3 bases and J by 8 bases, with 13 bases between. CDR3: CASSISPGMEKLFF. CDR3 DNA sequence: TGTGCCAGTAGTATTTCTCCAGGGATGGAAAAACTGTTTTTT.

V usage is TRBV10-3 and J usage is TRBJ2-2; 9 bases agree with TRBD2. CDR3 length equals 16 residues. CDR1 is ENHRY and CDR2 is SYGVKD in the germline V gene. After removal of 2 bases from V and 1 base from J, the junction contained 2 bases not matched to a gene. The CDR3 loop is CAISEISGGNTGELFF. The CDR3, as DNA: TGTGCCATCAGTGAGATTAGCGGGGGGAACACCGGGGAGCTGTTTTTT.

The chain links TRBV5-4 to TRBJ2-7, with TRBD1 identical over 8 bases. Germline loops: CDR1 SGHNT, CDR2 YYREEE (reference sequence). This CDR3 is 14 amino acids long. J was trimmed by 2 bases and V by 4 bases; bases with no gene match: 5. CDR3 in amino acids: CASSVGTGTYEQYF. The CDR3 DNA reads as TGTGCCAGCAGCGTCGGGACAGGAACCTACGAGCAGTACTTC.

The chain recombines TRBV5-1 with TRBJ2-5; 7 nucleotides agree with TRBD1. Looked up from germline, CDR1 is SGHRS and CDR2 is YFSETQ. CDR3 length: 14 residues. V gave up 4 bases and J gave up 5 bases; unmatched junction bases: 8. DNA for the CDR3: TGCGCCAGCAGCCGCATTACAGGGGTCGAGACCCAGTACTTC. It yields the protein CASSRITGVETQYF.

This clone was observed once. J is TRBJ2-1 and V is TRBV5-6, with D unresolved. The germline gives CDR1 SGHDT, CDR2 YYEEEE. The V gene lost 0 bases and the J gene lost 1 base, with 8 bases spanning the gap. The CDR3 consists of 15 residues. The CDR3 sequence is CASSLGAASYNEQFF. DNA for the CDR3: TGTGCCAGCAGCTTGGGGGCAGCTTCCTACAATGAGCAGTTCTTC.

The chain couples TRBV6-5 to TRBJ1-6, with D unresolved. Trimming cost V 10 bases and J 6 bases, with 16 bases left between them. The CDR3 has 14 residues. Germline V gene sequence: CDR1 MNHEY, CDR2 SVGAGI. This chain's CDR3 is CATNSRDFNSPLHF. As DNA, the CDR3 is TGTGCCACCAACTCCCGGGATTTTAATTCACCCCTCCACTTT.

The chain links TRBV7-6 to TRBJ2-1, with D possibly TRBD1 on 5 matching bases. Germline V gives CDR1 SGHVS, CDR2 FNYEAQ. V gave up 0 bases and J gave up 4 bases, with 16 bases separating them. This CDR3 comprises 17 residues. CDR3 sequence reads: CASSLAYLTDSYNEQFF. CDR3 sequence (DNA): TGTGCCAGCAGCTTAGCCTACTTAACTGACAGTTACAATGAGCAGTTCTTC.

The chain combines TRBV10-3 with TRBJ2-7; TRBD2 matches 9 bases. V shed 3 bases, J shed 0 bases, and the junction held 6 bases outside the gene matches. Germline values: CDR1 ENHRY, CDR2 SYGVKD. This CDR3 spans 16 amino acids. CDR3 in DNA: TGTGCCATCAGTGACGCGGGGGGGCGGAGCTCCTACGAGCAGTACTTC. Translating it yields CAISDAGGRSSYEQYF.

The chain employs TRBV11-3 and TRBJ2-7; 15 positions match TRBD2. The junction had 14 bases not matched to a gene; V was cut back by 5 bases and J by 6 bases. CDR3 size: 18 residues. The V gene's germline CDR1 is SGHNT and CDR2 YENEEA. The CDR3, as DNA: TGTGCCAGCAGCCGTCCCGGACTAGCGGGAGGGCGGACTTCCGAGCAGTACTTC. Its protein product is CASSRPGLAGGRTSEQYF.

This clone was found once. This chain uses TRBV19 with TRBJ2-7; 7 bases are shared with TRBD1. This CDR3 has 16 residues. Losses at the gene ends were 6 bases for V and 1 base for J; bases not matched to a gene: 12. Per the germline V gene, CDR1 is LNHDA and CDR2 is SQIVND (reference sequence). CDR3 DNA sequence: TGTGCCAGTAGCCCGATGAGGACAGGTTTTTCCTACGAGCAGTACTTC. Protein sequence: CASSPMRTGFSYEQYF.

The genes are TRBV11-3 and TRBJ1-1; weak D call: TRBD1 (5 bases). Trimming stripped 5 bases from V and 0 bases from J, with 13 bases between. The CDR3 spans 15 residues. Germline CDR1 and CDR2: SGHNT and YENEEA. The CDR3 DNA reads TGTGCCAGCAGCGGGCGGGGACGGATGAACACTGAAGCTTTCTTT. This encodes CASSGRGRMNTEAFF.

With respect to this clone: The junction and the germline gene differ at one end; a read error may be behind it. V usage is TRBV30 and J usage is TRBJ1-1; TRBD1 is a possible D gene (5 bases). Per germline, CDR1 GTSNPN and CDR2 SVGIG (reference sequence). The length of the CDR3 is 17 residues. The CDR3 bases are TGTGCCTGGAGTGCCTCGGGGGGGAACAGTGCGCCCATCTTCACCCCCTTT. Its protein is CAWSASGGNSAPIFTPF.

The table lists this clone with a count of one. As DNA, the CDR3 is TGTGCCAGCAGCCATTCGCTGAGGCTAGCGGAAGAGACCCAGTACTTC. Its protein is CASSHSLRLAEETQYF. This chain joins TRBV4-2 and TRBJ2-5; 7 bases match TRBD2. V shed 3 bases and J 3 bases; nucleotides not matched to a gene: 10. The CDR3 extends over 16 amino acids. Germline CDR1 and CDR2: LGHNA and YNFKEQ.

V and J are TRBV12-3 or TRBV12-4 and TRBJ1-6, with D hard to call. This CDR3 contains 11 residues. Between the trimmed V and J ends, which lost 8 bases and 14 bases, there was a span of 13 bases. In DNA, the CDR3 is TGTGCCAGCGCGGACCGGGAGGCCCTCCACTTT. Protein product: CASADREALHF.

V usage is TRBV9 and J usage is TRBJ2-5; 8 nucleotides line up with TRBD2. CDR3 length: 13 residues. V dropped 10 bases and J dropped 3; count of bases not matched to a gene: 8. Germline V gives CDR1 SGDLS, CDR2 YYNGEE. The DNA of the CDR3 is TGTGCCTCCACGGGAGGGGGGGAAGAGACCCAGTACTTC. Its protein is CASTGGGEETQYF.

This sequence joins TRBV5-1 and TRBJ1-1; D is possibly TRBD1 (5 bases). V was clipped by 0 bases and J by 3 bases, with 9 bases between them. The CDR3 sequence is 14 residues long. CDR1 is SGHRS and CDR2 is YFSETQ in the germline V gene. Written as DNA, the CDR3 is TGCGCCAGCAGCTTGGGGTTCAGGGACACTGAAGCTTTCTTT. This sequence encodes CASSLGFRDTEAFF.

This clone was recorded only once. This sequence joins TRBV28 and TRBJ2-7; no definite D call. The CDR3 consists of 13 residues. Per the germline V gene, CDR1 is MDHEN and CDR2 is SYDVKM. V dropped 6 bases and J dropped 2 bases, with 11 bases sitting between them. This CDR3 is CASSSSSAYEQYF. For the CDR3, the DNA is TGTGCCAGCAGCTCTTCTTCGGCCTACGAGCAGTACTTC. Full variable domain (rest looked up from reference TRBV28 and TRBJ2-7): DVKVTQSSRYLVKRTGEKVFLECVQDMDHENMFWYRQDPGLGLRLIYFSYDVKMKEKGDIPEGYSVSREKKERFSLILESASTNQTSMYLCASSSSSAYEQYFGPGTRLTVT.

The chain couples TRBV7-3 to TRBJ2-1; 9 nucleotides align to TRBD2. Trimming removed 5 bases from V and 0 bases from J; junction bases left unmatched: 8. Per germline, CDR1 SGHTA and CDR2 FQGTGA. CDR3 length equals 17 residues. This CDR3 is CASSLLAGGPSYNEQFF. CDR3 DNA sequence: TGTGCCAGCAGCCTGCTGGCGGGAGGGCCCTCCTACAATGAGCAGTTCTTC.

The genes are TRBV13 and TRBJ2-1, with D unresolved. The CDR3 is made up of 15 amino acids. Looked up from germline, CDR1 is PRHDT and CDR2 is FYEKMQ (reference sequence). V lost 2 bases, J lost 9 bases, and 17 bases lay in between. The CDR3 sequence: CASSLQRDLDGEQFF. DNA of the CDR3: TGTGCCAGCAGCTTACAACGCGACCTAGACGGTGAGCAGTTCTTC.

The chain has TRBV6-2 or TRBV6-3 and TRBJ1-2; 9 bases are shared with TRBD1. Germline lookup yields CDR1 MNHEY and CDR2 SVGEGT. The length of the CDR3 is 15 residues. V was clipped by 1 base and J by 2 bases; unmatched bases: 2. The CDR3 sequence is CASSYLQGANYGYTF. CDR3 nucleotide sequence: TGTGCCAGCAGTTACTTACAGGGGGCGAACTATGGCTACACCTTC.

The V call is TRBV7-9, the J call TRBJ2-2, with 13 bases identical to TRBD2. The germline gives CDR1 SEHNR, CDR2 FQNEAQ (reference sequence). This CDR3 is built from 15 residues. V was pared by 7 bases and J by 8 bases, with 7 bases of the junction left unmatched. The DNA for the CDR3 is TGTGCCAGCACCCGCACTAGCGGGAGGGAGGGGGAGCTGTTTTTT. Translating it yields CASTRTSGREGELFF.

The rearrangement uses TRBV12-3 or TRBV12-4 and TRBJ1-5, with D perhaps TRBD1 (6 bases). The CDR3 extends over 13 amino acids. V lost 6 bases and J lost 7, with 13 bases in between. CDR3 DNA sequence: TGTGCCAGCAGATACAGGGCTGGACAGCCCCAGCATTTT. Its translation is CASRYRAGQPQHF.

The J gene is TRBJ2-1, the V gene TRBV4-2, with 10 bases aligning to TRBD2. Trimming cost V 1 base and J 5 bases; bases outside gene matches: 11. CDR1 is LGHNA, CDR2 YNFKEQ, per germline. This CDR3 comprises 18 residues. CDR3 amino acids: CASSQASGGAVIDNEQFF. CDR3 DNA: TGTGCCAGCAGCCAAGCCAGCGGGGGGGCTGTAATAGACAATGAGCAGTTCTTC.

CDR3 protein: CASSSAAVSYNEQFF. In DNA, the CDR3 is TGCGCCAGCAGCTCAGCAGCGGTCTCCTACAATGAGCAGTTCTTC. The chain links TRBV5-1 to TRBJ2-1, with D perhaps TRBD2 (5 bases). CDR3 length: 15 residues. The ends were cut back, 3 bases at V and 0 bases at J, with 10 bases in the middle. CDR1 is SGHRS and CDR2 is YFSETQ in the germline V gene.

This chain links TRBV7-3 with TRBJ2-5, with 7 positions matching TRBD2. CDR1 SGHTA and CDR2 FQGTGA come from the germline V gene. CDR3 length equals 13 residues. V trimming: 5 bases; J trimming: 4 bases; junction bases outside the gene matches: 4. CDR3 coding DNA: TGTGCCAGCAGCGACACGGGGGGAGAGACCCAGTACTTC. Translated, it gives CASSDTGGETQYF.

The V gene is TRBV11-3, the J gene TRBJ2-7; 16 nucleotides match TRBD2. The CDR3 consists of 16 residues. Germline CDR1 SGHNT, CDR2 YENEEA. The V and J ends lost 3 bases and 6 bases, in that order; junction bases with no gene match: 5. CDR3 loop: CASSFGTSGRAGEQYF. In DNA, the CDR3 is TGTGCCAGCAGCTTCGGGACTAGCGGGAGGGCCGGCGAGCAGTACTTC.

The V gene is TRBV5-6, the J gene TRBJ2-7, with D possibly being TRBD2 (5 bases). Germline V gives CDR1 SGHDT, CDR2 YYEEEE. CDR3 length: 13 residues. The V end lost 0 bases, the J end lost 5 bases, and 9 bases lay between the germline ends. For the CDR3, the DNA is TGTGCCAGCAGCTTGGGAGGGTTCAACGAGCAGTACTTC. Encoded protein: CASSLGGFNEQYF.

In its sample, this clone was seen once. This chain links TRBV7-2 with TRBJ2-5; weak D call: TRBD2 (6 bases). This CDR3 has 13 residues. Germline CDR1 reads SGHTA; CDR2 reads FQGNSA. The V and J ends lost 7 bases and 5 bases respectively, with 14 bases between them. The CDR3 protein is CASKGSAGETQYF. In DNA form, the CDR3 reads TGTGCCAGCAAGGGGAGCGCGGGGGAGACCCAGTACTTC.